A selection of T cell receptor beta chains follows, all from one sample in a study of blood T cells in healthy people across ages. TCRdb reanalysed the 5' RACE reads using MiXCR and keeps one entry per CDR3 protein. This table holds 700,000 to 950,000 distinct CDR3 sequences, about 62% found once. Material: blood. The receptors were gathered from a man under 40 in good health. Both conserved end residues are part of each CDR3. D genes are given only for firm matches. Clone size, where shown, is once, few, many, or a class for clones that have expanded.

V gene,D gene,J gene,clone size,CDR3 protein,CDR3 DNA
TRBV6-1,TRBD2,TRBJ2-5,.,CASSEVAGVRNEQYF,TGTGCCAGCAGTGAAGTGGCGGGAGTTAGGAATGAGCAGTACTTC
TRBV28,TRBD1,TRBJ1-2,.,CASSRVGTGVNGYTF,TGTGCCAGCAGTCGCGTCGGGACAGGGGTCAATGGCTACACCTTC
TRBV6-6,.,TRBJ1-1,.,CASSTWDKLNTEAFF,TGTGCCAGCAGTACTTGGGACAAATTGAACACTGAAGCTTTCTTT
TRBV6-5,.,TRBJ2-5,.,CASGYSSLAETQYF,TGTGCCAGCGGTTACTCGAGTCTAGCAGAGACCCAGTACTTC
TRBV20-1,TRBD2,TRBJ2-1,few,CSAIGLAGTRVAEQFF,TGCAGTGCTATTGGACTAGCGGGAACACGAGTCGCTGAGCAGTTCTTC
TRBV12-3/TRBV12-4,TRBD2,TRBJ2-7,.,CASSLIAGLTYEQYF,TGTGCCAGCAGTTTAATAGCGGGACTCACCTACGAGCAGTACTTC
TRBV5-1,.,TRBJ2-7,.,CASSAATGTASYEQYF,TGCGCCAGCAGCGCGGCTACCGGGACCGCGTCCTACGAGCAGTACTTC
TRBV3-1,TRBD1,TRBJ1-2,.,CASSQGTGGVRYGYTF,TGTGCCAGCAGCCAAGGGACAGGGGGCGTTCGGTATGGCTACACCTTC
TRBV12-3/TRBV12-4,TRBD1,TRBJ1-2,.,CASSSPTGEGYTF,TGTGCCAGCAGTTCCCCAACAGGGGAAGGCTACACCTTC
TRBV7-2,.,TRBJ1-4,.,CASSDWAFEKLFF,TGTGCCAGCAGCGACTGGGCTTTCGAAAAACTGTTTTTT
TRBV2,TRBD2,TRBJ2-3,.,CASSPFLAGDTQYF,TGTGCCAGCAGTCCTTTCCTAGCGGGAGATACGCAGTATTTT
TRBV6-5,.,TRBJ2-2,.,CASRSRVNTGELFF,TGTGCCAGCCGGAGTCGCGTCAACACCGGGGAGCTGTTTTTT
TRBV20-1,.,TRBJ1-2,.,CSARGPQDYGYTF,TGCAGTGCTAGAGGCCCACAGGACTATGGCTACACCTTC
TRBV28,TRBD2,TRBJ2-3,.,CASTGLAASTDTQYF,TGTGCCAGCACGGGACTAGCGGCTAGCACAGATACGCAGTATTTT
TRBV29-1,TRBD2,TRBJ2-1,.,CSVVPGGQNEQFF,TGCAGCGTCGTCCCGGGGGGGCAGAATGAGCAGTTCTTC
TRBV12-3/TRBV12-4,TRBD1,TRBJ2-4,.,CASRPAGGSNIQYF,TGTGCCAGCAGACCAGCAGGGGGCTCCAACATTCAGTACTTC
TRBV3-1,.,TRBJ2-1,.,CASSQDAGNHNEQFF,TGTGCCAGCAGCCAAGATGCGGGTAACCACAATGAGCAGTTCTTC